Detailed here is one T cell receptor beta chain. Its cognate antigen has yet to be identified. The input lacks base qualities; no much larger clone sits a single base away. Collaborating institutions collected whole blood in K2EDTA tubes following their own protocols. For TCRbeta analysis, collaborator samples were shipped as frozen whole blood, as isolated PBMCs, or as DNA extracted from either sample type. This specimen comes from a study of blood T cell repertoires in COVID-19 (dated by TCRdb to the early 2020s). Background for the entire study: Collaborator samples came from the United States, Italy and Spain and covered acute and convalescent phases of COVID-19. The prospective study material was composed of cDNA or gDNA derived from T cells, B-cell-depleted T cells, or PBMCs. The dataset comprised deeply sampled blood TCRbeta repertoires from subjects exposed to, actively infected with, or recovered from COVID-19. The repertoires were released in a freely available public database intended as a resource for research on the immune response to SARS-CoV-2. The samples were drawn from the first 160 participants of the ongoing ImmuneRACE study and from some 1,300 subjects provided by 6 global collaborators. Sample metadata almost always included a de-identified subject ID, COVID-19 status, age in years and sex. HLA class I and class II types, where available, came from metadata supplied by the sample provider rather than from assay-based typing. Study-wide conclusions, independent of this receptor: The quantity of clinical and demographic metadata differed by source and by participant and was supplied without curation.

TCRbeta CDR3 regions were amplified from genomic DNA using the immunoSEQ Assay, a bias-controlled multiplex PCR. The study's processing was this. The number of nucleated cells in each sample was estimated from the amplification of reference gene primers within the assay. To quantify the absolute abundance of each unique TCRbeta CDR3 rearrangement, sequence reads were collapsed and filtered. For each sample, productive Simpson clonality was calculated as the square root of Simpson's diversity index over productive rearrangements. TCRdb limited this immuneACCESS table to in-frame rearrangements with V and J called. A share of clones is missing; checked studies link under half to unresolved V genes, and the rest is unexplained. V and J calls and clone size come straight from that table; D and trimming were deduced from the DNA. The sample profile shows around 18,000 clones; 90% to 95% of them were found once. 7.2% of the sample lies in the top ten.

The CDR3 has 15 amino acids, counting the end cysteine and phenylalanine. Only the CDR3 part of the read is kept: 45 bases, read in frame from the first base. Relative to germline, V is 4 bases shorter and J is 1 base shorter, with 13 bases between their ends. Reading the germline V gene gives CDR1 SGHRS and CDR2 YFSETQ. Input material: peripheral blood. The chain is encoded by TRBV5-1 joined to TRBJ2-3; the D gene is unclear. This clonotype was sampled from a human donor in a cohort sampled during active COVID-19. The nucleotide sequence reads as follows: TGCGCCAGCAGCGGCCCCGTTACCGGCACAGATACGCAGTATTTT. It codes for CASSGPVTGTDTQYF.